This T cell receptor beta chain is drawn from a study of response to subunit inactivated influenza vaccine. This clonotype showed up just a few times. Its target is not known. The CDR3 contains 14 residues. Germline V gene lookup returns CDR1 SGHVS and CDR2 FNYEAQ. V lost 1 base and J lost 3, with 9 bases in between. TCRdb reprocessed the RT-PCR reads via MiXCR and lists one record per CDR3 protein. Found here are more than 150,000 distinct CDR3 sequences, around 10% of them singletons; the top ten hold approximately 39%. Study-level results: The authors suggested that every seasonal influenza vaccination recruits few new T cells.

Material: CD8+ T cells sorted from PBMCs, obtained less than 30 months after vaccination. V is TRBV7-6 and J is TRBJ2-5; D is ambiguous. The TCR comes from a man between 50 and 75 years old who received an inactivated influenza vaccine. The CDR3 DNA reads TGTGCCAGCAGCTTAGGGGGAAATGAAGAGACCCAGTACTTC. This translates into CASSLGGNEETQYF.